This entry concerns a single T cell receptor (beta chain). Its target is not known. The sample originates from a study of cytomegalovirus exposure and HLA in healthy donors. Sequencing used immunoSEQ multiplex PCR; TCRdb keeps in-frame clones, though not all of them. This table holds approximately 120,000 clones, about 93% found once. Overall study findings and caveats: Among TCR sequences, most were rare, though some public TCRs appeared in many donors.

The receptor's source is a woman aged 18 to 35 in good health and CMV-seronegative. The sequencing sample was made of PBMCs.

The CDR3 DNA reads TGTGCCAGCGGGAGGGGGGCCTACAATGAGCAGTTCTTC. It encodes CASGRGAYNEQFF. The chain joins TRBV6-5 to TRBJ2-1, with a possible D match to TRBD2 (7 bases). In germline, CDR1 is MNHEY, CDR2 SVGAGI. The CDR3 is made up of 13 amino acids. V lost 8 bases, J lost 2 bases, and 10 bases lay in between.